This TCR beta chain was retrieved from a study of CD8 T cells in Susac syndrome. Definite or probable Susac syndrome was diagnosed using recently defined diagnostic criteria. In contrast to the negatively isolated CD8+ and CD4+ T cells, TEMRA cells were FACS-enriched. With random hexamers, roughly 0.5 to 1 ug RNA was reverse transcribed. Via MiXCR, TCRdb re-called the immunoSEQ multiplex PCR reads, giving one row per CDR3 protein. Of under 95,000 distinct CDR3 sequences in the sample, approximately 95% are singletons; the top ten hold roughly 0.46%. The source of this sequence is a human donor with Susac syndrome. The sample was CD8+ T cells from PBMCs.

CDR3 in DNA: TGTGCCAGCAGCTCCCGACTAGCGAGTAGCACAGATACGCAGTATTTT. Protein product: CASSSRLASSTDTQYF. The V call is TRBV13, the J call TRBJ2-3; 8 bases match TRBD2. The CDR3 has 16 residues. The junction had 6 bases not matched to a gene; V was cut back by 4 bases and J by 0 bases. Germline V gene data show CDR1 as PRHDT and CDR2 as FYEKMQ (reference sequence).